This TCR beta chain was obtained from a study of OX40 agonist ivuxolimab in advanced cancers. The CDR3 has 13 amino acids. V dropped 5 bases and J dropped 2 bases, with 9 bases sitting between them. The germline V gene has CDR1 MNHNY and CDR2 SVGAGI (reference sequence). Sequenced by immunoSEQ multiplex PCR; TCRdb stores in-frame clones only, minus some. The table shows tens of thousands of clones, with roughly 80% occurring only once. In its sample, this clone was seen a few times. This specimen was CD4+ or CD8+ T cells sorted from blood, taken in a trial of the OX40 agonist ivuxolimab. This TCR came from an adult with an advanced solid tumor such as melanoma, head and neck, liver or kidney cancer. The chain carries TRBV6-6 and TRBJ2-5; D unclear. This CDR3 is CASSRTGQETQYF. CDR3 nucleotide sequence: TGTGCCAGCAGTCGGACCGGTCAAGAGACCCAGTACTTC.